One sample yielded the 21 T cell receptor beta chains listed below, sequenced in a study of T cells after yellow fever vaccination. TCRdb fed the 5' RACE reads into MiXCR, producing one record per CDR3 protein. Of 300,000 to 350,000 distinct CDR3 sequences in the sample, approximately 11% were seen once. Sequenced here: CD4+ T cells sorted from PBMCs, sampled 45 days after the yellow fever booster vaccination. The receptors shown here come from a man aged 18 to 30 who received the YFV17D yellow fever vaccine.

In this sample, this clonotype turned up a few times. CDR3 protein: CASSFGGVGNTIYF. The CDR3 DNA sequence: TGTGCCAGCAGTTTTGGGGGGGTCGGAAACACCATATATTTT. The chain is built from TRBV12-3 or TRBV12-4 and TRBJ1-3; tentatively, D is TRBD1 (5 bases). This CDR3 comprises 14 residues. The V and J ends lost 3 bases and 4 bases respectively, with 10 bases between them.

The chain links TRBV18 to TRBJ1-2; 7 nucleotides align to TRBD1. The V and J ends lost 3 bases and 5 bases, in that order; junction bases with no gene match: 9. The germline gives CDR1 KGHSH, CDR2 LQKENI. This CDR3 has 15 amino acids. CDR3 protein: CASSPSRQGRYGYTF. CDR3 coding DNA: TGTGCCAGCTCACCCTCCCGACAGGGACGTTATGGCTACACCTTC.

The chain uses TRBV7-9 and TRBJ2-5, with D unclear. The germline gives CDR1 SEHNR, CDR2 FQNEAQ (reference sequence). The CDR3 covers 17 residues. V was pared by 5 bases and J by 1 base, with 20 bases between. CDR3 loop: CASSQGSLSMAQETQYF. Here the CDR3 DNA reads TGTGCCAGCAGCCAAGGATCGTTAAGTATGGCCCAAGAGACCCAGTACTTC.

In its sample, this clonotype was seen many times. The V and J genes are TRBV5-5 and TRBJ1-1; 9 bases fit TRBD1. Germline loops: CDR1 SGHKS, CDR2 YYEKEE (reference sequence). Losses at the gene ends were 3 bases for V and 4 bases for J; bases not matched to a gene: 7. The CDR3 consists of 15 residues. This chain's CDR3 is CASSYRQGGSTEAFF. The CDR3 DNA reads TGTGCCAGCAGCTATCGACAGGGGGGGAGCACTGAAGCTTTCTTT.

This clonotype was counted between two and nine times. The chain uses TRBV4-2 and TRBJ2-3; 7 bases are a match to TRBD2. The CDR3 is 16 amino acids. Per the germline V gene, CDR1 is LGHNA and CDR2 is YNFKEQ. V lost 1 base to trimming and J lost 4 bases; unmatched junction nucleotides: 8. CDR3 coding DNA: TGTGCCAGCAGCCAAGCGGCTAGCGGTGTCGCAGATACGCAGTATTTT. This sequence encodes CASSQAASGVADTQYF.

This clonotype was counted a few times. The chain uses TRBV6-5 and TRBJ1-2; D not resolved. Germline V CDR1 and CDR2: MNHEY, SVGAGI. This CDR3 region has 13 residues. V lost 6 bases, J lost 5 bases, and 13 bases lay in between. As DNA, the CDR3 is TGTGCCAGCAGCGACCTGGCCTTATATGGCTACACCTTC. Translated: CASSDLALYGYTF.

This clonotype was seen ten or more times. The CDR3 DNA reads as TGTGCCACCCGGGAGGGTAACACAGATACGCAGTATTTT. Translating it yields CATREGNTDTQYF. The chain is built from TRBV28 and TRBJ2-3; 8 bases agree with TRBD2. The CDR3 runs 13 residues. J gave up 2 bases and V 10 bases, and 5 bases lay outside the gene matches. CDR1 and CDR2 from the germline V gene are MDHEN and SYDVKM.

This clonotype has ten or more counts. The CDR3 reads CASSHTGKNQPQHF. The CDR3 coding sequence is TGCGCCAGCAGCCACACAGGGAAGAATCAGCCCCAGCATTTT. This chain links TRBV4-1 with TRBJ1-5; D is perhaps TRBD1 (6 bases). V was clipped by 3 bases and J by 4 bases, with 10 bases between them. Germline CDR1 is MGHRA and CDR2 is YSYEKL. This CDR3 has 14 amino acids.

The chain links TRBV12-3 or TRBV12-4 to TRBJ2-6; 7 nucleotides line up with TRBD1. The CDR3 length is 15 residues. V lost 3 bases, J lost 2 bases, and 1 base stayed unmatched. CDR3 amino acids: CASSFQGAGANVLTF. The CDR3 nucleotides are TGTGCCAGCAGTTTCCAGGGGGCTGGGGCCAACGTCCTGACTTTC.

The sample holds a few counts of this clonotype. This chain connects TRBV20-1 to TRBJ1-3; D gene ambiguous. This CDR3 is built from 13 residues. Germline V gene lookup returns CDR1 DFQATT and CDR2 SNEGSKA (reference sequence). V dropped 3 bases and J dropped 0 bases, with 6 bases sitting between them. CDR3 region: CSASENSGNTIYF. CDR3 in DNA: TGCAGTGCTAGCGAGAACTCTGGAAACACCATATATTTT.

V usage is TRBV7-3 and J usage is TRBJ1-1, with D perhaps TRBD1 (5 bases). CDR3 length: 13 residues. From germline, CDR1 is SGHTA and CDR2 FQGTGA. V lost 5 bases and J 5 bases, leaving 12 bases between the germline ends. CDR3 residues: CASSGGEGTEAFF. The DNA for the CDR3 is TGTGCCAGCAGCGGGGGTGAAGGTACTGAAGCTTTCTTT. The variable domain in full, completed from reference TRBV7-3 and TRBJ1-1, reads GAGVSQTPSNKVTEKGKYVELRCDPISGHTALYWYRQSLGQGPEFLIYFQGTGAADDSGLPNDRFFAVRPEGSVSTLKIQRTERGDSAVYLCASSGGEGTEAFFGQGTRLTVV.

The chain joins TRBV7-2 to TRBJ2-5; no definite D call. The V gene lost 5 bases and the J gene lost 4 bases, with 17 bases spanning the gap. This CDR3 comprises 15 residues. CDR1 is SGHTA, CDR2 FQGNSA, per germline. The CDR3 spells CASSPAAALRETQYF. The DNA for the CDR3 is TGTGCCAGCAGCCCCGCGGCGGCTCTACGAGAGACCCAGTACTTC.

This clonotype was recorded at least ten times. This chain links TRBV5-5 with TRBJ1-2, with D unclear. CDR1 SGHKS and CDR2 YYEKEE come from the germline V gene (reference sequence). The V end lost 6 bases, the J end lost 8 bases, and 23 bases lay between the germline ends. The CDR3 is made up of 15 amino acids. The CDR3 sequence: CASNRITNRESGYTF. The CDR3 DNA follows: TGTGCCAGCAACCGAATTACAAACCGCGAATCGGGCTACACCTTC.

The J gene is TRBJ1-2, the V gene TRBV7-2; 9 bases align to TRBD1. Germline V CDR1 and CDR2: SGHTA, FQGNSA. V dropped 2 bases and J dropped 11; count of bases not matched to a gene: 9. There are 14 residues in the CDR3. Here the CDR3 reads CASSLKGQGYWYTF. The DNA for the CDR3 is TGTGCCAGCAGCTTAAAGGGACAGGGTTATTGGTACACCTTC. The full variable domain, in which reference TRBV7-2 and TRBJ1-2 provide the parts outside the CDR3, is GAGVSQSPSNKVTEKGKDVELRCDPISGHTALYWYRQSLGQGLEFLIYFQGNSAPDKSGLPSDRFSAERTGGSVSTLTIQRTQQEDSAVYLCASSLKGQGYWYTFGSGTRLTVV.

This clonotype was observed at least ten times. The rearrangement uses TRBV20-1 and TRBJ1-1, with unresolved D. Germline CDR1 DFQATT, CDR2 SNEGSKA (reference sequence). V was pared by 4 bases and J by 5 bases, with 11 bases between. The CDR3 runs 12 residues. CDR3 sequence: CSAKGGRTEAFF. The DNA for the CDR3 is TGCAGTGCTAAAGGCGGGAGAACTGAAGCTTTCTTT.

The CDR3 nucleotides read TGTGCCAGCAGCTTCACAGGGGGCCCTAATGAAAAACTGTTTTTT. It is translated as CASSFTGGPNEKLFF. The chain couples TRBV11-2 to TRBJ1-4, with 9 bases identical to TRBD1. The CDR3 has 15 amino acids. The junction had 2 bases not matched to a gene; V was cut back by 3 bases and J by 3 bases. The germline CDR1 and CDR2 sequences are SGHAT and FQNNGV.

The chain uses TRBV5-1 and TRBJ2-2, with D perhaps assigned TRBD1 or TRBD2 (5 bases each). CDR1 and CDR2 (germline): SGHRS, YFSETQ. The CDR3 is 14 amino acids. V lost 0 bases to trimming and J lost 6 bases, with 9 bases between them. CDR3 amino acids: CASSLEGRAGELFF. Here the CDR3 DNA reads TGCGCCAGCAGCTTGGAGGGACGGGCCGGGGAGCTGTTTTTT.

This clonotype was found a few times. The CDR3 DNA is TGCGCCAGCAGCCAAGATCCCCGACAGGGGATCCCCGGGGAGCTGTTTTTT. The encoded protein is CASSQDPRQGIPGELFF. The chain joins TRBV4-1 to TRBJ2-2; the match to TRBD1 covers 8 bases. From germline, CDR1 is MGHRA and CDR2 YSYEKL. CDR3 size: 17 residues. The ends lost 0 bases at V and 6 bases at J; junction bases unmatched: 9.

This chain connects TRBV6-2 or TRBV6-3 to TRBJ2-4; the D gene is possibly TRBD1 (5 bases). CDR1 and CDR2 from the germline V gene are MNHEY and SVGEGT. Trimming removed 6 bases from V and 1 base from J, with 7 bases in between. CDR3 size: 13 residues. The CDR3 loop reads CASRSGAKNIQYF. DNA of the CDR3: TGTGCCAGCAGATCAGGGGCCAAAAACATTCAGTACTTC.

In DNA, the CDR3 is TGTGCCAGCAGTTGGGGCAGGGGGTCCGAGCAGTACGTC. This encodes CASSWGRGSEQYV. This chain links TRBV6-2 or TRBV6-3 with TRBJ2-7, with 7 bases matching TRBD1. Trimming at V came to 4 bases and at J to 6 bases, leaving 6 bases not matched to a gene. Looked up from germline, CDR1 is MNHEY and CDR2 is SVGEGT. The CDR3 sequence is 13 residues long.

This clonotype turned up a few times. This sequence joins TRBV5-1 and TRBJ2-1, with D perhaps matching TRBD2 (5 bases). The CDR3 runs to 14 residues. Germline CDR1 and CDR2: SGHRS and YFSETQ. V was clipped by 4 bases and J by 4 bases, with 12 bases between them. CDR3 bases: TGCGCCAGCAGCCCGGGAAGCGGTTACAATGAGCAGTTCTTC. Translating gives CASSPGSGYNEQFF.